This T cell receptor (beta chain) appears in the sequencing data of a study of blood T cell repertoires in COVID-19. The method was immunoSEQ multiplex PCR; TCRdb's version includes in-frame clones alone and lacks a portion of them. The data show about 200,000 clones, around 82% seen once. CDR1 is MDHEN and CDR2 is SYDVKM in the germline V gene. The CDR3 length is 13 residues. V lost 3 bases to trimming and J lost 11 bases; unmatched junction nucleotides: 7. Material for sequencing was PBMCs or T cells enriched from blood (not recorded which). The chain uses TRBV28 and TRBJ1-1; 9 bases map to TRBD1. The receptor was isolated from a woman between 55 and 75 years old with acute COVID-19. The CDR3, as DNA: TGTGCCAGCAGTTTGCGGGACAGGGTATTGGCTTTCTTT. Its protein product is CASSLRDRVLAFF.